Listed below are T cell receptor beta chains from one sample, sequenced in a study of CD8 T cells in ankylosing spondylitis. MiXCR, applied by TCRdb to the 5' RACE reads, yields one record per CDR3 protein. Of about 66,000 distinct CDR3 sequences in the sample, 6.2% were seen once. Sequencing used synovial fluid, either unsorted or a sorted T cell fraction (not recorded which). These receptors all stem from a male donor with ankylosing spondylitis. The CDR3 runs from the conserved cysteine through the conserved F or W.

TRBJ2-1,14,TRBV2,CASSPGQISNEQFF
TRBJ2-2,14,TRBV5-1,CASSTYTDTGELFF
TRBJ1-1,15,TRBV28,CASSSDRKRETEAFF
TRBJ2-7,14,TRBV20-1,CSARPGLVSHEQYF
TRBJ2-5,21,TRBV24-1,CATSDPNRRGGGARDGETQYF
TRBJ2-1,11,TRBV12-3/TRBV12-4,CASSPRNEQFF
TRBJ2-2,15,TRBV19,CASSIRYANTGELFF
TRBJ2-3,14,TRBV20-1,CSARVAGVTDTQYF
TRBJ1-1,13,TRBV27,CASSGHMNTEAFF
TRBJ1-5,13,TRBV7-9,CASSLAEGQPQHF
TRBJ2-3,11,TRBV5-1,CASSLRNTQYF
TRBJ2-7,15,TRBV12-3/TRBV12-4,CASSPWGRGTREQYF
TRBJ1-1,16,TRBV11-2,CASSRNTGALGVMAFF
TRBJ1-1,13,TRBV20-1,CSARNRGLDEAFF
TRBJ2-1,12,TRBV11-3,CASSLAQGAEVF